Shown below are 18 T cell receptor beta chains from a single sample sequenced in a study of blood T cell repertoires in COVID-19. Method: immunoSEQ multiplex PCR; TCRdb's copy keeps in-frame clones and lacks some. The table shows 93,000 or so clones, with roughly 90% occurring only once. Sequenced material: peripheral blood. The receptors were gathered from an older woman with acute or convalescent COVID-19.

V is TRBV6-5 and J is TRBJ1-1; D may be TRBD1 (6 bases). V gave up 6 bases and J gave up 1 base, with 12 bases separating them. The CDR3 length is 14 residues. CDR1 MNHEY and CDR2 SVGAGI come from the germline V gene. As DNA, the CDR3 is TGTGCCAGCAGGCAACAGGGACCGAACACTGAAGCTTTCTTT. Residues: CASRQQGPNTEAFF.

V gene TRBV30 combines with J gene TRBJ1-4; TRBD1 agrees at 7 bases. V was pared by 2 bases and J by 10 bases, with 7 bases of the junction left unmatched. This CDR3 contains 13 residues. CDR1 GTSNPN and CDR2 SVGIG come from the germline V gene (reference sequence). The CDR3 loop is CAWSSGPGGKLFF. The CDR3 bases are TGTGCCTGGAGTTCTGGTCCAGGGGGAAAACTGTTTTTT.

This chain joins TRBV7-9 and TRBJ2-1, with D possibly being TRBD2 (5 bases). V lost 1 base, J lost 8 bases, and 15 bases lay in between. CDR1 is SEHNR and CDR2 is FQNEAQ in the germline V gene (reference sequence). The CDR3 spans 15 residues. The CDR3 sequence: CASSLGGALGDEQFF. For the CDR3, the DNA is TGTGCCAGCAGCTTAGGGGGAGCCCTTGGGGATGAGCAGTTCTTC.

The rearrangement links TRBV14 to TRBJ1-6; D gene unclear. V lost 7 bases and J 8 bases, leaving 12 bases between the germline ends. The CDR3 runs to 13 residues. CDR1 and CDR2 from the germline V gene are SGHDN and FVKESK. The CDR3 region is CASKRRTDSPLHF. CDR3 in DNA: TGTGCCAGCAAGCGGCGGACGGATTCACCCCTCCACTTT.

The genes are TRBV18 and TRBJ1-2; possibly TRBD1 for D (6 bases). V lost 4 bases and J lost 2, with 11 bases in between. The CDR3 runs 14 residues. Germline CDR1 and CDR2: KGHSH and LQKENI. In nucleotides, the CDR3 is TGTGCCAGCTCACGCGGGGGGCGGAACTATGGCTACACCTTC. Translated, it gives CASSRGGRNYGYTF.

The chain carries TRBV6-5 and TRBJ1-1, with a possible D match to TRBD1 (5 bases). The CDR3 runs to 11 residues. Deletions cut 6 bases from V and 5 bases from J, with 7 bases between. CDR1 and CDR2 from the germline V gene are MNHEY and SVGAGI. CDR3 DNA sequence: TGTGCCAGCAGGGGGCGGACTGAAGCTTTCTTT. Its translation is CASRGRTEAFF.

V is TRBV5-1 and J is TRBJ2-7, with a weak D call TRBD2 (6 bases). Germline V gives CDR1 SGHRS, CDR2 YFSETQ. This CDR3 spans 14 amino acids. V was clipped by 0 bases and J by 6 bases, with 13 bases between them. The CDR3 region is CASSLADYTPEQYF. CDR3 DNA: TGCGCCAGCAGCTTGGCGGACTATACACCCGAGCAGTACTTC.

The chain carries TRBV11-3 and TRBJ2-3; the match to TRBD2 covers 8 bases. Per the germline V gene, CDR1 is SGHNT and CDR2 is YENEEA. CDR3 length: 16 amino acids. V gave up 1 base and J gave up 0 bases; unmatched junction bases: 3. The CDR3: CASSLVSSGSTDTQYF. CDR3 coding DNA: TGTGCCAGCAGCTTAGTCTCTAGCGGGAGCACAGATACGCAGTATTTT.

The rearrangement links TRBV28 to TRBJ1-2; tentatively, D is TRBD1 (6 bases). This CDR3 is built from 14 residues. Trimming pared 1 base from V and 8 bases from J, leaving 14 bases between. Germline V gene sequence: CDR1 MDHEN, CDR2 SYDVKM. DNA for the CDR3: TGTGCCAGCAGTTTATCGGGGGGCGCTGGGGGCTACACCTTC. The encoded protein is CASSLSGGAGGYTF.

This chain links TRBV12-3 or TRBV12-4 with TRBJ1-1; no firm D call. The CDR3 sequence is 13 residues long. The germline V and J ends were trimmed by 5 bases and 5 bases, with 12 bases remaining between them. CDR3 DNA: TGTGCCAGCAGTCCCCTGGAGCTAACTGAAGCTTTCTTT. Amino acid sequence: CASSPLELTEAFF.

CDR3 sequence (DNA): TGTGCCAGCAGCCCCGAGCCTTTAAGGAGGCAGTTCTTC. This encodes CASSPEPLRRQFF. The genes are TRBV7-3 and TRBJ2-1, with D unclear. V gave up 5 bases and J gave up 12 bases, with 17 bases separating them. Per the germline V gene, CDR1 is SGHTA and CDR2 is FQGTGA. The CDR3 is made up of 13 amino acids.

V and J are TRBV28 and TRBJ2-1; 8 nucleotides match TRBD2. Germline CDR1 is MDHEN and CDR2 is SYDVKM. V lost 5 bases and J lost 3; bases outside the gene matches: 6. The CDR3 spans 15 residues. CDR3 amino acids: CASSSLAGLYNEQFF. The CDR3 bases are TGTGCCAGCAGTAGCCTAGCGGGTCTCTACAATGAGCAGTTCTTC.

This sequence joins TRBV7-6 and TRBJ1-2, with 9 bases matching TRBD1. The germline CDR1 and CDR2 sequences are SGHVS and FNYEAQ. The CDR3 has 15 amino acids. The trim removed 3 bases at V and 5 bases at J, leaving 7 bases unmatched. The CDR3 here is CASSFSGTGMYGYTF. The CDR3 DNA is TGTGCCAGCAGCTTTAGCGGGACAGGGATGTATGGCTACACCTTC.

This CDR3 reads CASSQDASGSYEQYF. CDR3 nucleotide sequence: TGTGCCAGCAGCCAAGATGCCAGCGGGAGCTACGAGCAGTACTTC. The V call is TRBV3-1 (or the pseudogene TRBV3-2), the J call TRBJ2-7, with 8 bases that match TRBD2. V trimming: 0 bases; J trimming: 3 bases; junction bases outside the gene matches: 4. This CDR3 has 15 residues. Germline V gene sequence: CDR1 LGHDT, CDR2 YNNKEL (reference sequence).

This chain connects TRBV5-6 to TRBJ1-4; 9 positions agree with TRBD1. The CDR3 consists of 16 residues. Germline loops: CDR1 SGHDT, CDR2 YYEEEE. J gave up 4 bases and V 4 bases, and 8 bases lay outside the gene matches. The CDR3 sequence: CASSLTGGRLNEKLFF. The CDR3 DNA sequence: TGTGCCAGCAGCCTCACAGGGGGCCGGCTTAATGAAAAACTGTTTTTT. The complete variable domain, with remaining parts taken from reference TRBV5-6 and TRBJ1-4, reads DAGVTQSPTHLIKTRGQQVTLRCSPKSGHDTVSWYQQALGQGPQFIFQYYEEEERQRGNFPDRFSGHQFPNYSSELNVNALLLGDSALYLCASSLTGGRLNEKLFFGSGTQLSVL.

This chain uses TRBV19 with TRBJ1-1; no reliable D call. CDR3 length: 16 amino acids. Per the germline V gene, CDR1 is LNHDA and CDR2 is SQIVND (reference sequence). The CDR3 loop reads CASGRAPSLMNTEAFF. The CDR3 nucleotides read TGTGCTTCGGGGAGGGCGCCATCCCTCATGAACACTGAAGCTTTCTTT.

The V and J genes are TRBV18 and TRBJ1-2, with unresolved D. V lost 1 base and J 6 bases, leaving 9 bases between the germline ends. Germline V gene lookup returns CDR1 KGHSH and CDR2 LQKENI. This CDR3 region has 13 residues. The CDR3: CASSPLGQDGYTF. CDR3 coding DNA: TGTGCCAGCTCACCACTCGGCCAGGATGGCTACACCTTC.

This chain connects TRBV28 to TRBJ1-2; D possibly corresponds to TRBD1 (5 bases). Germline lookup yields CDR1 MDHEN and CDR2 SYDVKM. With 8 bases removed from V and 2 bases from J, the gap between germline ends came to 9 bases. This CDR3 comprises 12 residues. CDR3 coding DNA: TGTGCCAGCGACAGAAAAAACTATGGCTACACCTTC. As protein: CASDRKNYGYTF.